This TCR beta chain was observed in a study of blood T cell repertoires in COVID-19. Whole-study context: The analysed material was cDNA or gDNA that came from T cells, B-cell-depleted T cells, or PBMCs.

Profiled with immunoSEQ multiplex PCR; TCRdb holds only in-frame clones, not every one. Among about 90,000 clones, about 82% were seen once, and the ten largest hold approximately 12%. This CDR3 region has 16 residues. V gave up 3 bases and J gave up 6 bases; unmatched junction bases: 14. Germline-derived CDR1 and CDR2 are SGHDT and YYEEEE. This clonotype was sampled from a woman aged 70 to 79 with active or convalescent COVID-19. The sample taken for sequencing was peripheral blood. This rearrangement joins TRBV5-6 to TRBJ1-2, with 7 bases that match TRBD1. The CDR3 DNA reads TGTGCCAGCAGCTCCTTTGGAGTGACAGGGATGGATGGCTACACCTTC. It yields the protein CASSSFGVTGMDGYTF.